The TCR beta chain described here comes from a study of shared clonotypes between healthy human individuals. Repertoires were generated with immunoSEQ multiplex PCR, while TCRdb's copy carries only in-frame clones and drops some. The repertoire has some 2.4 million clones, 80% to 95% of them found once; the top ten carry about 0.34%. This CDR3 is built from 11 residues. The germline CDR1 and CDR2 sequences are MNHNS and SASEGT. V lost 6 bases, J lost 13 bases, and 4 bases stayed unmatched. This chain links TRBV6-1 with TRBJ2-5; 11 positions match TRBD1. The sequenced sample was naive CD4+ T cells from PBMCs. Indicated subset: CD45RA+ positively selected. This sequence was found in a man aged 18 to 29 in good health. Some clones in this sample may be carry-over from other donors' samples. CDR3 in amino acids: CASSRDRGLYF. The CDR3 nucleotides are TGTGCCAGCAGCAGGGACAGGGGGTTGTACTTC.